This T cell receptor (beta chain) was observed in a study of human T cells and chemical hapten exposure. Study details: Donors were sensitized with 2% DPC on the upper inner arm.

TCRdb recomputed calls from the RACE reads with MiXCR, one row per CDR3 protein. The sample has 300,000 to 400,000 distinct CDR3 sequences, approximately 6.3% seen once. Time point of the sample: patch test 1, 2 weeks after DPC sensitization. Treatment specified: therapeutic diphenylcyclopropenone sensitization with weekly scalp DPC. The authors extracted total RNA from unfractionated whole blood. The source material was whole blood, sampled in connection with sensitization to the hapten diphenylcyclopropenone (DPC). This clonotype originated in a woman in her late teens or twenties with alopecia areata. Some clones in this sample may be carry-over from other donors' samples.

The CDR3 coding sequence is TGTGCCAGCAGCTCGGGACAATCGAACACCGGGGAGCTGTTTTTT. Amino acids: CASSSGQSNTGELFF. The V and J genes are TRBV7-9 and TRBJ2-2, with D perhaps matching TRBD1 (6 bases). The ends were cut back, 4 bases at V and 0 bases at J, with 9 bases in the middle. CDR1 is SEHNR, CDR2 FQNEAQ, per germline (reference sequence). The CDR3 covers 15 residues.